This T cell receptor beta chain was captured by sequencing in a study of T-cell reconstitution after alpha-beta-depleted transplantation in children. This CDR3 region has 15 residues. CDR1 and CDR2 from the germline V gene are LNHNV and YYDKDF (reference sequence). Preparing the TCRbeta library involved the use of unique molecular identifiers. Using its own MiXCR run on the PCR reads, TCRdb lists one record per CDR3 protein. Of approximately 590,000 distinct CDR3 sequences in the sample, roughly a tenth were seen once. The TCR was taken from a human donor who donated a stem cell graft to a child with acute myeloid leukemia. The specimen was PBMCs from the stem cell graft donor, collected from the stem cell graft. The rearrangement joins TRBV15 to TRBJ2-4, with 16 bases fitting TRBD2. The CDR3: CEFGGLAGGSNIQYF. The CDR3 DNA reads as TGTGAATTCGGGGGACTAGCGGGAGGGTCAAACATTCAGTACTTC.